Below, 28 T cell receptor beta chains from the same sample are listed, as sequenced in a study of ipilimumab plus nivolumab after autologous stem cell transplantation. Measured with immunoSEQ multiplex PCR; TCRdb has only the in-frame clones, and not every one. The sample contains roughly 86,000 clones, 83% of which appear only once. The source was PBMCs, collected in a trial of ipilimumab plus nivolumab as post-transplant consolidation. These receptors originate from a male donor with diffuse large B-cell lymphoma.

The V call is TRBV18, the J call TRBJ2-3; the match to TRBD2 covers 8 bases. The ends lost 3 bases at V and 2 bases at J; junction bases unmatched: 4. Germline V CDR1 and CDR2: KGHSH, LQKENI. The CDR3 is 15 amino acids. In DNA, the CDR3 is TGTGCCAGCTCACCCCCGGGGGGGGTCACAGATACGCAGTATTTT. Translating it yields CASSPPGGVTDTQYF. Based on the CDR3 plus reference TRBV18 and TRBJ2-3, the full variable domain is NAGVMQNPRHLVRRRGQEARLRCSPMKGHSHVYWYRQLPEEGLKFMVYLQKENIIDESGMPKERFSAEFPKEGPSILRIQQVVRGDSAAYFCASSPPGGVTDTQYFGPGTRLTVL.

J is TRBJ2-5 and V is TRBV4-1; 9 bases map to TRBD2. Trimming cost V 4 bases and J 2 bases; bases outside gene matches: 11. This CDR3 comprises 17 residues. Germline V gene lookup returns CDR1 MGHRA and CDR2 YSYEKL. The CDR3 DNA sequence: TGCGCCAGCAGCCCCCTAGGTAGGAGCGGGGGGCAAGAGACCCAGTACTTC. Its protein is CASSPLGRSGGQETQYF.

The chain has TRBV2 and TRBJ2-5; weak D call: TRBD2 (7 bases). The CDR3 runs to 13 residues. V was clipped by 6 bases and J by 6 bases, with 14 bases between them. CDR1 SNHLY and CDR2 FYNNEI come from the germline V gene. The CDR3 nucleotides are TGTGCCAGCAGCCCGGGGGGCGAGCAGACCCAGTACTTC. The encoded protein is CASSPGGEQTQYF.

The rearrangement links TRBV7-1 to TRBJ2-7; D assignment may be TRBD1 or TRBD2 (6 bases each). TRBV7-1 is classed as an ORF, of uncertain function. Deletions cut 4 bases from V and 6 bases from J, with 25 bases between. The CDR3 sequence is 17 residues long. This chain's CDR3 is CASSLGVGNREVREQYF. CDR3 DNA: TGTGCCAGCAGCTTAGGTGTGGGGAACAGGGAGGTTCGCGAGCAGTACTTC.

Turning to this clone: The same CDR3 is also encoded by other DNA sequences in this sample. J is TRBJ2-3 and V is TRBV18, with D possibly TRBD1 on 5 matching bases. This CDR3 comprises 13 residues. Germline lookup yields CDR1 KGHSH and CDR2 LQKENI. The germline V and J ends were trimmed by 2 bases and 3 bases, with 6 bases remaining between them. In DNA form, the CDR3 reads TGTGCCAGCTCACCAAGGGGAACAGATACGCAGTATTTT. As protein: CASSPRGTDTQYF.

By share, this clone counts as medium-sized. The J gene is TRBJ2-7, the V gene TRBV5-6; no clear D gene. Trimming cost V 0 bases and J 0 bases, with 13 bases left between them. The CDR3 is made up of 16 amino acids. Per germline, CDR1 SGHDT and CDR2 YYEEEE. The CDR3 reads CASSLAAGPSSYEQYF. The CDR3 DNA sequence: TGTGCCAGCAGCTTGGCCGCCGGGCCGAGCTCCTACGAGCAGTACTTC. Complete variable domain (other parts from reference TRBV5-6 and TRBJ2-7): DAGVTQSPTHLIKTRGQQVTLRCSPKSGHDTVSWYQQALGQGPQFIFQYYEEEERQRGNFPDRFSGHQFPNYSSELNVNALLLGDSALYLCASSLAAGPSSYEQYFGPGTRLTVT.

The chain is built from TRBV2 and TRBJ2-3; TRBD2 agrees at 10 bases. Trimming cost V 9 bases and J 3 bases; bases outside gene matches: 9. The CDR3 contains 15 residues. Germline V gene sequence: CDR1 SNHLY, CDR2 FYNNEI. The CDR3 is CASYSGGRGTDTQYF. For the CDR3, the DNA is TGTGCCAGTTATAGCGGGGGGCGAGGGACAGATACGCAGTATTTT.

The chain links TRBV18 to TRBJ2-7; D assignment may be TRBD1 or TRBD2 (5 bases each). This CDR3 has 17 residues. Germline-derived CDR1 and CDR2 are KGHSH and LQKENI. Trimming took 2 bases from V and 4 from J, leaving 21 bases between them. CDR3 sequence: CASSPGGDFEGIYEQYF. The CDR3 region has the DNA TGTGCCAGCTCACCAGGGGGAGATTTCGAAGGGATATACGAGCAGTACTTC.

The chain uses TRBV6-1 and TRBJ1-3; possibly TRBD1 for D (5 bases). Deletions cut 6 bases from V and 2 bases from J, with 5 bases between. This CDR3 has 12 amino acids. The germline V gene has CDR1 MNHNS and CDR2 SASEGT. CDR3 DNA sequence: TGTGCCAGCAGGGGGCCTGGAAACACCATATATTTT. Protein: CASRGPGNTIYF.

The rearrangement links TRBV5-4 to TRBJ1-3; D uncertain. Germline V gives CDR1 SGHNT, CDR2 YYREEE (reference sequence). This CDR3 contains 15 residues. Trimming left V 4 bases short and J 0 bases short, with 11 bases between. As DNA, the CDR3 is TGTGCCAGCAGCCCACCCGGCGTCTCTGGAAACACCATATATTTT. Translation gives CASSPPGVSGNTIYF.

This chain joins TRBV6-6 and TRBJ1-5, with D perhaps matching TRBD1 (5 bases). This CDR3 comprises 16 residues. Trimming removed 5 bases at V and 3 bases at J, with 17 bases between. CDR1 and CDR2 (germline): MNHNY, SVGAGI (reference sequence). CDR3 sequence reads: CASSPTLDSSNQPQHF. DNA for the CDR3: TGTGCCAGCAGTCCAACCCTAGACAGCTCCAATCAGCCCCAGCATTTT.

This sequence joins TRBV30 and TRBJ1-6; unclear D gene. This CDR3 region has 13 residues. V lost 3 bases and J lost 7, with 10 bases in between. The germline V gene encodes CDR1 GTSNPN and CDR2 SVGIG (reference sequence). CDR3: CAWRSPGNSPLHF. The CDR3 nucleotides are TGTGCCTGGAGATCACCAGGAAATTCACCCCTCCACTTT.

The chain recombines TRBV30 with TRBJ1-1, with TRBD1 matching over 7 bases. CDR3 length equals 17 residues. V shed 1 base and J 1 base; nucleotides not matched to a gene: 12. Per the germline V gene, CDR1 is GTSNPN and CDR2 is SVGIG (reference sequence). The CDR3 loop reads CAWSARRNRGRNTEAFF. DNA of the CDR3: TGTGCCTGGAGTGCCCGAAGAAACAGGGGAAGGAACACTGAAGCTTTCTTT.

This chain uses TRBV6-1 with TRBJ1-1; a weak D match, TRBD1 (6 bases). Trimming left V 2 bases short and J 6 bases short, with 16 bases between. The CDR3 has 15 amino acids. The germline gives CDR1 MNHNS, CDR2 SASEGT. For the CDR3, the DNA is TGTGCCAGCAGTGAATCACAGGGCAGGGGCGCTGAAGCTTTCTTT. Its translation is CASSESQGRGAEAFF.

The J gene is TRBJ1-1, the V gene TRBV27, with TRBD1 matching over 12 bases. The CDR3 sequence is 14 residues long. Looked up from germline, CDR1 is MNHEY and CDR2 is SMNVEV (reference sequence). J was trimmed by 10 bases and V by 7 bases; bases with no gene match: 10. The CDR3 region has the DNA TGTGCCAGCACCCCCGGGACAGGGGGCCTTGGAGCTTTCTTT. It encodes CASTPGTGGLGAFF.

This chain joins TRBV7-2 and TRBJ2-3; D is unresolved. Trimming took 1 base from V and 2 from J, leaving 7 bases between them. The CDR3 contains 14 residues. The germline gives CDR1 SGHTA, CDR2 FQGNSA. CDR3 in DNA: TGTGCCAGCAGCTTAGGGGGTTTCACAGATACGCAGTATTTT. As protein: CASSLGGFTDTQYF.

The chain carries TRBV23-1 and TRBJ1-1; D possibly corresponds to TRBD1 (5 bases). TRBV23-1 is placed among ORFs of uncertain function. The CDR3 has 18 amino acids. Trimming stripped 0 bases from V and 2 bases from J, with 19 bases between. CDR3 sequence (DNA): TGCGCCAGCAGTCAATCACGGCCGGTCCCAGGGAATAACACTGAAGCTTTCTTT. Translation gives CASSQSRPVPGNNTEAFF.

This chain uses TRBV9 with TRBJ2-3; D is unclear. The CDR3 runs 16 residues. The germline V and J ends were trimmed by 4 bases and 1 base, with 16 bases remaining between them. Germline CDR1 SGDLS, CDR2 YYNGEE. The CDR3 spells CASSYNRGLRTDTQYF. CDR3 coding DNA: TGTGCCAGCAGCTACAACCGCGGCCTCCGCACAGATACGCAGTATTTT. Full variable domain (missing parts from reference TRBV9 and TRBJ2-3): DSGVTQTPKHLITATGQRVTLRCSPRSGDLSVYWYQQSLDQGLQFLIQYYNGEERAKGNILERFSAQQFPDLHSELNLSSLELGDSALYFCASSYNRGLRTDTQYFGPGTRLTVL.

The chain has TRBV9 and TRBJ2-5, with 10 bases matching TRBD2. The ends lost 2 bases at V and 5 bases at J; junction bases unmatched: 3. The CDR3 length is 14 residues. Per germline, CDR1 SGDLS and CDR2 YYNGEE. DNA for the CDR3: TGTGCCAGCAGCGTTACTAGCGGGAAGGAGACCCAGTACTTC. This encodes CASSVTSGKETQYF.

J is TRBJ2-4 and V is TRBV5-1; 12 nucleotides align to TRBD2. The ends lost 1 base at V and 5 bases at J; junction bases unmatched: 4. CDR3 length: 16 residues. CDR1 is SGHRS and CDR2 is YFSETQ in the germline V gene. CDR3 DNA sequence: TGCGCCAGCAGCTTGACGGCTAGCGGGGGGGAAAACATTCAGTACTTC. Translating it yields CASSLTASGGENIQYF.

The chain joins TRBV4-1 to TRBJ1-2, with no clear D. V dropped 0 bases and J dropped 4 bases, with 12 bases sitting between them. Germline CDR1 is MGHRA and CDR2 is YSYEKL. CDR3 length: 15 residues. CDR3 sequence reads: CASSQDGLGTYGYTF. DNA for the CDR3: TGCGCCAGCAGCCAAGATGGCTTAGGAACCTATGGCTACACCTTC.

V usage is TRBV5-4 and J usage is TRBJ2-5; D perhaps matches TRBD1 (5 bases). The germline CDR1 and CDR2 sequences are SGHNT and YYREEE (reference sequence). V gave up 4 bases and J gave up 5 bases, with 21 bases separating them. The length of the CDR3 is 16 residues. CDR3 loop: CASSLGATKPRETQYF. CDR3 DNA: TGTGCCAGCAGCCTAGGGGCTACAAAACCGAGGGAGACCCAGTACTTC.

The chain recombines TRBV11-2 with TRBJ2-7; 8 positions agree with TRBD1. The junction had 6 bases not matched to a gene; V was cut back by 4 bases and J by 4 bases. The CDR3 contains 14 residues. CDR1 and CDR2 from the germline V gene are SGHAT and FQNNGV. In DNA, the CDR3 is TGTGCCAGCAGCTCGCCCAGGGGGCGGTACGAGCAGTACTTC. Its translation: CASSSPRGRYEQYF.

The J gene is TRBJ2-1, the V gene TRBV2, with a possible D match to TRBD2 (5 bases). The V end was cut by 0 bases, the J end by 9 bases, with 12 bases between. Germline V CDR1 and CDR2: SNHLY, FYNNEI. This CDR3 is built from 14 residues. The CDR3 DNA reads as TGTGCCAGCAGTGAAGCGCGGGTAGACGGTGAGCAGTTCTTC. It yields the protein CASSEARVDGEQFF.

V and J are TRBV5-1 and TRBJ1-4, with 7 bases fitting TRBD1. The V and J ends lost 3 bases and 0 bases, in that order; junction bases with no gene match: 2. Looked up from germline, CDR1 is SGHRS and CDR2 is YFSETQ. CDR3 size: 15 residues. The CDR3 DNA sequence: TGCGCCAGCAGCTCGACAGGGACAACTAATGAAAAACTGTTTTTT. Amino acid sequence: CASSSTGTTNEKLFF.

The rearrangement links TRBV7-9 to TRBJ1-3; possibly TRBD1 for D (5 bases). V was cut by 5 bases and J by 2 bases, with 13 bases left in between. The CDR3 is made up of 15 amino acids. Germline loops: CDR1 SEHNR, CDR2 FQNEAQ (reference sequence). The CDR3 DNA sequence: TGTGCCAGCAGCCCAGGGTCACTGCCTGGAAACACCATATATTTT. Translating it yields CASSPGSLPGNTIYF.

The chain links TRBV7-2 to TRBJ1-2, with D maybe TRBD1 (5 bases). Germline V lookup: CDR1 SGHTA, CDR2 FQGNSA. V lost 5 bases and J lost 4, with 8 bases in between. The CDR3 totals 12 residues. Here the CDR3 reads CASSAQGYGYTF. For the CDR3, the DNA is TGTGCCAGCAGCGCTCAGGGCTATGGCTACACCTTC. Supplemented by reference TRBV7-2 and TRBJ1-2, the full variable domain reads GAGVSQSPSNKVTEKGKDVELRCDPISGHTALYWYRQSLGQGLEFLIYFQGNSAPDKSGLPSDRFSAERTGGSVSTLTIQRTQQEDSAVYLCASSAQGYGYTFGSGTRLTVV.

The chain links TRBV5-6 to TRBJ2-3, with D uncertain. V was shortened by 3 bases and J by 2 bases, with 4 bases between the two germline ends. The CDR3 loop spans 12 amino acids. Germline CDR1 reads SGHDT; CDR2 reads YYEEEE. The CDR3 sequence: CASSSYTDTQYF. CDR3 DNA: TGTGCCAGCAGCTCCTACACAGATACGCAGTATTTT.